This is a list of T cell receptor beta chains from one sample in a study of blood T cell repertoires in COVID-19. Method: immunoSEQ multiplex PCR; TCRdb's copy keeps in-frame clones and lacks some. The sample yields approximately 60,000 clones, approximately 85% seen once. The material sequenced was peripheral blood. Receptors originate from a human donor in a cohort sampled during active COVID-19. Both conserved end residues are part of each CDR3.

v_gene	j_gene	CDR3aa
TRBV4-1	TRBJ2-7	CASSQVGGGATYEQYF
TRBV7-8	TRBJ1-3	CASSPRQGDSGNTIYF
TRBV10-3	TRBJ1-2	CAISQDGQNYGYTF
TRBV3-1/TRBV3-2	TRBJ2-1	CASSQVREQFF
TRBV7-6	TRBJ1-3	CASSLRLGGVGNTIYF
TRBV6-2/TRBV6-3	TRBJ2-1	CASSHPSRIYNEQFF
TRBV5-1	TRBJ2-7	CASSLGQGVMDEQYF
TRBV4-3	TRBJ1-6	CASSQGRQGNSPLHF
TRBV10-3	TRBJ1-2	CAIGQGVSGYTF
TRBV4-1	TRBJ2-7	CASSQDRGFSYEQYF
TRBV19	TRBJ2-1	CASRPGGSIYNEQFF
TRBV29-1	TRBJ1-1	CSAGGGRVAFF
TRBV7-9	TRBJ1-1	CASSSFSGDATEAFF
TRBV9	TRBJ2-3	CASSSSGGAGDTQYF
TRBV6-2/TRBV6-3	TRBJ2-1	CASSPTSVVYNEQFF
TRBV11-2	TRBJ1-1	CASSSVQGAVLVTEAFF
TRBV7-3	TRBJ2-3	CASSFGGGASDTQYF
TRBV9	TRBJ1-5	CASSVGDRAIGQPQHF
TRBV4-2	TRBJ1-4	CASSPNRATNEKLFF
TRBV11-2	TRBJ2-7	CASSPGQGTYEQYF
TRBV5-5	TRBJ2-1	CASSPGYNEQFF
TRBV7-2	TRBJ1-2	CASSHTQTTNYGYTF
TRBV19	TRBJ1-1	CASILLGTGGTEAFF
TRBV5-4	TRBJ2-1	CASSLGGQFYNEQFF
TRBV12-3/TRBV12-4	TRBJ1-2	CASSLSRNYGYTF
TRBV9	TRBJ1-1	CASSVFEGTPSNTEAFF
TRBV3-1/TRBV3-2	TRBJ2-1	CASNPAGGRGEQFF
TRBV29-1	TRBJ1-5	CSVATGDSNQPQHF
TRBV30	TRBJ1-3	CAWRQGAGNTIYF
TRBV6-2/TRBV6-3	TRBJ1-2	CASSYQGFGYTF
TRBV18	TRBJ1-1	CASSPPARGGTEAFF
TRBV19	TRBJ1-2	CASSSGTGSLFGYGYTF
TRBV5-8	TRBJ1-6	CASSRDRGSPLHF
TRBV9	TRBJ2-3	CASSAGNSGGHLPSTDTQYF
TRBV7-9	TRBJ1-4	CASSLVGVEKLFF
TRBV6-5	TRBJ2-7	CASTTPGTSDYEQYF
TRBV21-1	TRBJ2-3	CASSNRSRRGGHTDTQYF
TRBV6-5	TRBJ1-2	CASSYSGGGAGYGYTF
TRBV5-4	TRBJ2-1	CASREGAGTRNNEQFF
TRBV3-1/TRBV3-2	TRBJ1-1	CASSQRLLEGRTEAFF
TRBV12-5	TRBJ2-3	CASVLASGSTDTQYF
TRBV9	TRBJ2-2	CASSVNQFAGELFF
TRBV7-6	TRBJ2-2	CASSFSQPVTNTGELFF
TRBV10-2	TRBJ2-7	CASSESERGGENEQYF
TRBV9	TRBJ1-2	CASSPAPGRGYTF
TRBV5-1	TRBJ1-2	CASKRTPEGGYTF
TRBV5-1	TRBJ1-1	CASRALGENTEAFF
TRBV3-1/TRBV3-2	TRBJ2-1	CASSLAGGQEQFF
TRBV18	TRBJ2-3	CASSPPSGGGTDTQYF